These T cell receptor beta chains were read from a single sample in a study of T cell responses to AZD1222 COVID-19 vaccine. The method was immunoSEQ multiplex PCR; TCRdb's version includes in-frame clones alone and lacks a portion of them. This sample has roughly 200,000 clones; 90% to 95% occur once, and the top ten carry over 1.5%. This specimen was peripheral blood, taken 28 days after the second AZD1222 dose. Receptors were obtained from an adult who received the AZD1222 COVID-19 vaccine. Each CDR3 is given with its conserved first and last residue. The order of the fields is V gene, D gene, J gene, CDR3 DNA, CDR3 protein. The D gene is left open where the match is weak.

TRBV6-1	.	TRBJ1-2	TGTGCCAGCAGTGAACCAGATTTCTATGGCTACACCTTC	CASSEPDFYGYTF
TRBV29-1	TRBD1	TRBJ2-7	TGCAGCGTTATTGGGTGGACAGGCTCTCACGAGCAGTACTTC	CSVIGWTGSHEQYF
TRBV11-2	.	TRBJ2-7	TGTGCCAGCAGCTTAGTGGTGGGAGGTTGGCCCTACGAGCAGTACTTC	CASSLVVGGWPYEQYF
TRBV6-5	.	TRBJ1-1	TGTGCCAGCAGGCTCCTGGGGGCAGACACTGAAGCTTTCTTT	CASRLLGADTEAFF
TRBV27	TRBD1	TRBJ1-1	TGTGCCAGCACCCTATCAGGGGGAATGAACACTGAAGCTTTCTTT	CASTLSGGMNTEAFF
TRBV6-5	.	TRBJ1-4	TGTGCCAGCAGTCCTTCCCCCGGGACGGGCGAAAAACTGTTTTTT	CASSPSPGTGEKLFF
TRBV10-3	TRBD1	TRBJ1-5	TGTGCCATCAGTGAGGGACAGGGGCTTCAGCCCCAGCATTTT	CAISEGQGLQPQHF
TRBV19	.	TRBJ1-2	TGTGCCAGTAGATCCCCCGAGCAGGCGGGAGTAAATGGCTACACCTTC	CASRSPEQAGVNGYTF
TRBV6-6	TRBD1	TRBJ1-5	TGTGCCAGCAGTCCGGACCACAGGGGTGGAAATCAGCCCCAGCATTTT	CASSPDHRGGNQPQHF
TRBV9	.	TRBJ1-1	TGTGCCAGCAGCGTAGTAGGGCTGAACACTGAAGCTTTCTTT	CASSVVGLNTEAFF
TRBV4-3	.	TRBJ1-4	TGCGCCAGCAGCCAAAATAGAGGGGAGCTTAATGAAAAACTGTTTTTT	CASSQNRGELNEKLFF
TRBV30	.	TRBJ2-7	TGTGCCTGGAGTGTAAAAGGGGTCCGATCCTACGAGCAGTACTTC	CAWSVKGVRSYEQYF
TRBV5-1	TRBD1	TRBJ2-3	TGCGCCAGCAGCGATTACGACAGGGAAAGCACAGATACGCAGTATTTT	CASSDYDRESTDTQYF
TRBV24-1	.	TRBJ1-3	TGTGCCACCAGTGGTGACAGCCACGCTGGAGGAAACACCATATATTTT	CATSGDSHAGGNTIYF
TRBV30	.	TRBJ2-7	TGTGCCTGGAGTTTTCAAGGGGCTGACGAGCAGTACTTC	CAWSFQGADEQYF
TRBV27	TRBD1	TRBJ1-1	TGTGCCAGCAGCCTCAGGGGGCTTATGAACACTGAAGCTTTCTTT	CASSLRGLMNTEAFF